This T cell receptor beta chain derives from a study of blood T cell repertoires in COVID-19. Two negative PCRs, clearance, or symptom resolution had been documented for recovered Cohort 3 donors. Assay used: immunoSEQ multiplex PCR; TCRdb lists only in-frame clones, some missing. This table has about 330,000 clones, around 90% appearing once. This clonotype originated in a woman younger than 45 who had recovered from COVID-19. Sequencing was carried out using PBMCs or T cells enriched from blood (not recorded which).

CDR3 loop: CASSWHRRENQPQHF. The CDR3 DNA follows: TGTGCCAGCAGCTGGCACCGACGGGAGAATCAGCCCCAGCATTTT. This chain connects TRBV5-4 to TRBJ1-5; D gene uncertain. In germline, CDR1 is SGHNT, CDR2 YYREEE (reference sequence). Trimming stripped 3 bases from V and 4 bases from J, with 14 bases between. The CDR3 consists of 15 residues.